Listed here are 10 T cell receptor beta chains from one sample, sequenced in a study of tumor and adjacent non-tumor tissue in lung cancer. Three rounds of nested PCR, following a modified ARM-PCR protocol, produced the TCRbeta library. TCRdb itself ran the multiplex PCR reads through MiXCR, one entry per CDR3 protein. The repertoire holds about 200,000 distinct CDR3 sequences, with around 70% as singletons. This sample's RNA came from whole unsorted tissue. The sample was lung tumor tissue. All receptors come from a man aged 60 to 75 with non-small cell lung cancer.

Comment on this clonotype: This may come from a read error, since a much larger clone is one base off. The chain couples TRBV4-2 to TRBJ2-1; D unresolved. This CDR3 comprises 12 residues. The germline CDR1 and CDR2 sequences are LGHNA and YNFKEQ. The CDR3 region has the DNA TGTGCCAACAGCCAAGCCTATAATGAGCAGTTCTTC. Its translation: CANSQAYNEQFF.

For this clonotype: This may come from a read error, since a much larger clone is one base off. In this CDR3 the conserved last residue, phenylalanine or tryptophan, is missing, so a read error is likely. V and J are TRBV12-3 or TRBV12-4 and TRBJ1-1; no clear D. Trimming removed 0 bases from V and 1 base from J, with 15 bases in between. The CDR3 runs 17 residues. CDR3 sequence: CASSLAGRVRGNTEAFV. CDR3 in DNA: TGTGCCAGCAGTTTAGCGGGAAGGGTTCGAGGGAACACTGAAGCTTTCGTT.

Points on this clonotype: Here the CDR3 omits its conserved ending phenylalanine or tryptophan, so a read error is the likely source. The DNA is omitted, as the CDR3 cannot be located on it reliably, and the CDR3 follows TCRdb's listing. The J gene is TRBJ2-5, the V gene TRBV11-2; the tabulated D call, TRBD1, remains unverified against the DNA. Germline V gives CDR1 SGHAT, CDR2 FQNNGV. The CDR3 extends over 12 residues, inclusive of both ends. CDR3: CASNYTGEETQY.

The chain links TRBV20-1 to TRBJ1-5; TRBD1 is a possible D gene (5 bases). The germline V gene encodes CDR1 DFQATT and CDR2 SNEGSKA (reference sequence). This CDR3 comprises 15 residues. The V gene lost 5 bases and the J gene lost 2 bases, with 16 bases spanning the gap. CDR3 coding DNA: TGCAGTGCTCCCAATGGGGGGGATGGCAATCAGCCCCAGCATTTT. This gives the protein CSAPNGGDGNQPQHF.

With regard to this clonotype: Being one base from a much bigger clone, this may be a read error. The chain is built from TRBV6-1 and TRBJ1-2, with 7 positions matching TRBD1. The CDR3 is 15 amino acids. Germline lookup yields CDR1 MNHNS and CDR2 SASEGT. The CDR3 nucleotides read TGTGCCAGCAGTGCCCGGGACAGCCTTTCCTATTGCTACACCTTC. Its protein is CASSARDSLSYCYTF.

V usage is TRBV6-5 and J usage is TRBJ2-5; D is tentatively TRBD1 or TRBD2 (5 bases each). Germline CDR1 reads MNHEY; CDR2 reads SVGAGI. Trimming stripped 10 bases from V and 5 bases from J, with 23 bases between. This CDR3 contains 15 residues. CDR3 in DNA: TGTGCCAACACCCCGGGACGGGGTTTAGCGGAGACCCAGTACTTC. Amino acid sequence: CANTPGRGLAETQYF.

The chain combines TRBV6-5 with TRBJ2-5; 7 bases are a match to TRBD2. Germline values: CDR1 MNHEY, CDR2 SVGAGI. The CDR3 is 13 residues long. This CDR3 reads CTGRSGGQETQYF. Written as DNA, the CDR3 is TGTACCGGCAGGTCGGGGGGCCAAGAGACCCAGTACTTC.

V is TRBV29-1 and J is TRBJ2-3, with D uncertain. The CDR3 loop spans 10 amino acids. Germline V lookup: CDR1 SQVTM, CDR2 ANQGSEA. V was pared by 3 bases and J by 5 bases, with 3 bases between. The CDR3 region is CSVEEDTQYF. Here the CDR3 DNA reads TGCAGCGTTGAGGAAGATACGCAGTATTTT.

The chain employs TRBV5-1 and TRBJ2-3; D not certain. The CDR3 runs to 12 residues. V dropped 4 bases and J dropped 7 bases, with 10 bases sitting between them. The V gene's germline CDR1 is SGHRS and CDR2 YFSETQ. In DNA, the CDR3 is TGCGCCAGCAGCCCCCCCTCATATACGCAGTATTTT. Translation: CASSPPSYTQYF.

A note on this clonotype: The junction departs from the called germline gene at one end, perhaps through a read error. This rearrangement joins TRBV11-2 to TRBJ2-1, with D tentatively TRBD2 (6 bases). From germline, CDR1 is SGHAT and CDR2 FQNNGV. There are 13 residues in the CDR3. The CDR3 here is CVSLLNWGDEQFF. CDR3 nucleotide sequence: TGTGTCAGCCTTTTAAACTGGGGGGATGAGCAGTTCTTC.